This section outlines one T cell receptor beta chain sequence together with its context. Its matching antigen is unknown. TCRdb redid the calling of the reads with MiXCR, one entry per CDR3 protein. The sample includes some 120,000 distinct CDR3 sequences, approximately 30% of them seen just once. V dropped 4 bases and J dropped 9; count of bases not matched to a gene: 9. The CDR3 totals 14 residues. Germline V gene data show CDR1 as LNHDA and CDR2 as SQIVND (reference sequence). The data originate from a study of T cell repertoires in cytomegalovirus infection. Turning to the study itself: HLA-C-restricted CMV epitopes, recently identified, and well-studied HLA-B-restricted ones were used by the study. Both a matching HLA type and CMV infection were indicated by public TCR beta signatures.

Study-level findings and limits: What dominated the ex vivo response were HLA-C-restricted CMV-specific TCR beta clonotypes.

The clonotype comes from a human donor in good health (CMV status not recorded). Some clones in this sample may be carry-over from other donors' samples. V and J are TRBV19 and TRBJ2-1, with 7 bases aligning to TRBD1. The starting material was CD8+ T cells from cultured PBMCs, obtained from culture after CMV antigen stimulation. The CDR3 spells CASSSPTGLGEQFF. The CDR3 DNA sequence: TGTGCCAGTAGTAGTCCGACAGGGCTCGGTGAGCAGTTCTTC.